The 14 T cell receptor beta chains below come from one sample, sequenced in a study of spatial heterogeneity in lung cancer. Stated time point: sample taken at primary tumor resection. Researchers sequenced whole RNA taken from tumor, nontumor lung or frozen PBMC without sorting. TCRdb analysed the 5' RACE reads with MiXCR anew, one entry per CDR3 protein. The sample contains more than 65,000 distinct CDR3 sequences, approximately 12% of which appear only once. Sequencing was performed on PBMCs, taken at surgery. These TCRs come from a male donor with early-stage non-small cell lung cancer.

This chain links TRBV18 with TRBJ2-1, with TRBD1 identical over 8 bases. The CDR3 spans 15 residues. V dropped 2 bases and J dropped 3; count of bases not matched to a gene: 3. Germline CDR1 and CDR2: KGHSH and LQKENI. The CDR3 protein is CASSPGRGLYNEQFF. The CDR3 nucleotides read TGTGCCAGCTCACCAGGCAGGGGGCTCTACAATGAGCAGTTCTTC.

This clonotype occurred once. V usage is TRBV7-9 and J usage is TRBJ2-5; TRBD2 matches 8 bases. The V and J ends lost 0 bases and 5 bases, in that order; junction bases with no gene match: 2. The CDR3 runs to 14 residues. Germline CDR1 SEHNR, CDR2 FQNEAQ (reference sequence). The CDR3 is CASSLAIAGETQYF. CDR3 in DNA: TGTGCCAGCAGCTTAGCAATAGCGGGGGAGACCCAGTACTTC.

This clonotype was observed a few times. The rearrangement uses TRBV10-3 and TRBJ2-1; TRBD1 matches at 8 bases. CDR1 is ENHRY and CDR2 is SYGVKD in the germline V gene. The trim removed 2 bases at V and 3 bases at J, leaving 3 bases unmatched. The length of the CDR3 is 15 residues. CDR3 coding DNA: TGTGCCATCAGTGAGAACAGGGGGGTCTACAATGAGCAGTTCTTC. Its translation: CAISENRGVYNEQFF.

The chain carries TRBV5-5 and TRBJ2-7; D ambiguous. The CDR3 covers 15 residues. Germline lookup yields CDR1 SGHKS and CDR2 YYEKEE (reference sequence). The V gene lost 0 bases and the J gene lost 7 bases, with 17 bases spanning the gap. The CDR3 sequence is CASSLDEWAAREQYF. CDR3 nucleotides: TGTGCCAGCAGCTTGGATGAATGGGCCGCGAGGGAGCAGTACTTC.

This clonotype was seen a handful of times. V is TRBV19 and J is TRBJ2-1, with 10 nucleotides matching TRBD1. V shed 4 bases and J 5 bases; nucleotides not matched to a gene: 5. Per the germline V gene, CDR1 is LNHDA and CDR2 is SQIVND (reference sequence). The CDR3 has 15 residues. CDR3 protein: CASSTGTGANNEQFF. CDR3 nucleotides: TGTGCCAGTAGTACCGGGACAGGGGCTAACAATGAGCAGTTCTTC.

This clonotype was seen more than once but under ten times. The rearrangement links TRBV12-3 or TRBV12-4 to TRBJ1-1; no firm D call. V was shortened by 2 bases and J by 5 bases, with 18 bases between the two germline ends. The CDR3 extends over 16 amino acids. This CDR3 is CASSLTGRIGETEAFF. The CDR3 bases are TGTGCCAGCAGTTTAACGGGTCGCATCGGGGAAACTGAAGCTTTCTTT.

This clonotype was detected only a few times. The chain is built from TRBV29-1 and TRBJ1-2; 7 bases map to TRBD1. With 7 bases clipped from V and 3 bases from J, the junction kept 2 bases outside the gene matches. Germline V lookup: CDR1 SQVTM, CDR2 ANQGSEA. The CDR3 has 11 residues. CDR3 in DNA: TGCAGCGCAGGGACAGACTATGGCTACACCTTC. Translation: CSAGTDYGYTF.

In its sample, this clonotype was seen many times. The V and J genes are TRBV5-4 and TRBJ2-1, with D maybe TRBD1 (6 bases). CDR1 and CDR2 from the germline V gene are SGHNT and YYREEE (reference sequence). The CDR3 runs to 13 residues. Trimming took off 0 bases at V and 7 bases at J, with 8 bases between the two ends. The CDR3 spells CASSLARGNEQFF. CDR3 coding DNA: TGTGCCAGCAGCTTGGCCAGGGGAAATGAGCAGTTCTTC.

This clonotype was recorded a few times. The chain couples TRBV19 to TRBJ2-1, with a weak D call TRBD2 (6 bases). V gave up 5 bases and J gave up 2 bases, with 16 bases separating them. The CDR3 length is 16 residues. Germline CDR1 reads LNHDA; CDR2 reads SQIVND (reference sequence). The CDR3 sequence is CASSDELATTYNEQFF. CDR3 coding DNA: TGTGCCAGTAGTGACGAGCTAGCGACTACCTACAATGAGCAGTTCTTC.

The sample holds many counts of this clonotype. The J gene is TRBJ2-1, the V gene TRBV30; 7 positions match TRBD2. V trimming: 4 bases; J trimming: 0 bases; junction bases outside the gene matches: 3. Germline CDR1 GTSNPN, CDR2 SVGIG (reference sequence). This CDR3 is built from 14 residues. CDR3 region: CAWMGGSSYNEQFF. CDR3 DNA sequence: TGTGCCTGGATGGGGGGGAGCTCCTACAATGAGCAGTTCTTC.

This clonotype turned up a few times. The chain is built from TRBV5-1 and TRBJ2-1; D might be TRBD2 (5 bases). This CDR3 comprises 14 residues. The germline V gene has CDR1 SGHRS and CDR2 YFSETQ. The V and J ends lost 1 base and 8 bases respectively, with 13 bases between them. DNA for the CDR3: TGCGCCAGCAGCTTGAACCGGGAACGGGATGAGCAGTTCTTC. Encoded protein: CASSLNRERDEQFF.

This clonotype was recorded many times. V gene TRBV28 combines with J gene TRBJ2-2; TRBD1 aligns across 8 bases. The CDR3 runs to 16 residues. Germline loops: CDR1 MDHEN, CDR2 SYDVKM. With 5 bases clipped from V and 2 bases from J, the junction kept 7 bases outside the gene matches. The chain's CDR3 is CASSPPQGANTGELFF. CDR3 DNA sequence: TGTGCCAGCAGTCCCCCCCAGGGGGCCAACACCGGGGAGCTGTTTTTT.

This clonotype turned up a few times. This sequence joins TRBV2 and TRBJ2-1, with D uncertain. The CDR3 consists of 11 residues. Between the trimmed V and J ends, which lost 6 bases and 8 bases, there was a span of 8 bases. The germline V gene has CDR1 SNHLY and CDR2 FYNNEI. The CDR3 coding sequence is TGTGCCAGCAGCGTGAACGATGAGCAGTTCTTC. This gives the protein CASSVNDEQFF.

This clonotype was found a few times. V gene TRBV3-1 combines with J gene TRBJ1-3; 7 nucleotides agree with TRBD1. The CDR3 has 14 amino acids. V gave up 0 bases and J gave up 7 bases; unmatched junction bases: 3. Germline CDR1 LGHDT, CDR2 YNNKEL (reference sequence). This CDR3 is CASSQDPQGNTIYF. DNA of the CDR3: TGTGCCAGCAGCCAAGACCCACAGGGGAACACCATATATTTT.